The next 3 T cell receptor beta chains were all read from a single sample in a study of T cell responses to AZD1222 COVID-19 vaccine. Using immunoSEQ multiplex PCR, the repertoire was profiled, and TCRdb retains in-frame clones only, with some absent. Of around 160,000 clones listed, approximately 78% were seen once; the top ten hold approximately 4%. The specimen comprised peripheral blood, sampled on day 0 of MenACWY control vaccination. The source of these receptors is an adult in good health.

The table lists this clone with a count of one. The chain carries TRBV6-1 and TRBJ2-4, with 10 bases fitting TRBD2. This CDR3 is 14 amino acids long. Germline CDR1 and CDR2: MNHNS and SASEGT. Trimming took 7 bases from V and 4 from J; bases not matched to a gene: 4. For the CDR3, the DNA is TGTGCCAGCAAAAGTAGCGGGGGGAAAAACATTCAGTACTTC. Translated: CASKSSGGKNIQYF.

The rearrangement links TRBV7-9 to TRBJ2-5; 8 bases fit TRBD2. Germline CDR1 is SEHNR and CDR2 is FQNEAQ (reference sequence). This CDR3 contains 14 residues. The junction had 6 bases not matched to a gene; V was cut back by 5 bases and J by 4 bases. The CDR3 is CASSPRGGGETQYF. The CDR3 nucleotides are TGTGCCAGCAGCCCACGGGGGGGAGGAGAGACCCAGTACTTC.

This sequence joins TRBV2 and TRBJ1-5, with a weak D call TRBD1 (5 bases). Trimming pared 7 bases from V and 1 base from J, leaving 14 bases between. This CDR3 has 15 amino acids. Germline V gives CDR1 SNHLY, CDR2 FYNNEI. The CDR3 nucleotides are TGTGCCAGCAAAAGGGGCGGGGCGAGCAATCAGCCCCAGCATTTT. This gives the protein CASKRGGASNQPQHF. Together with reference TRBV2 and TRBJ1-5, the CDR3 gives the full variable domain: EPEVTQTPSHQVTQMGQEVILRCVPISNHLYFYWYRQILGQKVEFLVSFYNNEISEKSEIFDDQFSVERPDGSNFTLKIRSTKLEDSAMYFCASKRGGASNQPQHFGDGTRLSIL.